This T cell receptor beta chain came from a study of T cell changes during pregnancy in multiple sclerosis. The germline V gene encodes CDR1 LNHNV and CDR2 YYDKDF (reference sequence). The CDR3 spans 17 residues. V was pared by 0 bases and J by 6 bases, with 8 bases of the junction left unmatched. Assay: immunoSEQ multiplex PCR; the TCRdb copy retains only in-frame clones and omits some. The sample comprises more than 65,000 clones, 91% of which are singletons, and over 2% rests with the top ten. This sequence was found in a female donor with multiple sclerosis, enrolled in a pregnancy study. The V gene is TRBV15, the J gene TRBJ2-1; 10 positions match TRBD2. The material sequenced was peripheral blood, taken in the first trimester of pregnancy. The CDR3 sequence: CATSRDLDSGRFNEQFF. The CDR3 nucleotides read TGTGCCACCAGCAGAGATCTGGATAGCGGGAGGTTCAATGAGCAGTTCTTC. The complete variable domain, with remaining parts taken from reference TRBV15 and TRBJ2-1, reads DAMVIQNPRYQVTQFGKPVTLSCSQTLNHNVMYWYQQKSSQAPKLLFHYYDKDFNNEADTPDNFQSRRPNTSFCFLDIRSPGLGDTAMYLCATSRDLDSGRFNEQFFGPGTRLTVL.